Following are 11 T cell receptor beta chains from one sample sequenced in a study of circulating and synovial CD4+ cells in juvenile arthritis. Here immunoSEQ multiplex PCR was the method, and the copy in TCRdb shows in-frame clones only, minus some. The table lists 25,000 to 35,000 clones, 93% of them singletons. The sample was CD4+ T cells from blood. These receptors all stem from a human donor with juvenile idiopathic arthritis.

In its sample, this clone was seen once. The chain's CDR3 is CASVTSGLGHGYTF. As DNA, the CDR3 is TGTGCCAGCGTCACCTCGGGATTAGGGCATGGCTACACCTTC. V usage is TRBV7-2 and J usage is TRBJ1-2, with D hard to call. This CDR3 is 14 amino acids long. V lost 8 bases and J 6 bases, leaving 19 bases between the germline ends. The germline V gene encodes CDR1 SGHTA and CDR2 FQGNSA.

The J gene is TRBJ1-2, the V gene TRBV28, with D perhaps matching TRBD1 (6 bases). V was cut by 1 base and J by 8 bases, with 17 bases left in between. The V gene's germline CDR1 is MDHEN and CDR2 SYDVKM. The CDR3 has 15 amino acids. CDR3 nucleotides: TGTGCCAGCAGTTTATCCTTAGGACAGAAACGCGGCTACACCTTC. Translated, it gives CASSLSLGQKRGYTF.

The chain links TRBV5-5 to TRBJ2-1, with 15 bases aligning to TRBD2. This CDR3 region has 15 residues. V shed 4 bases and J 14 bases; nucleotides not matched to a gene: 10. Germline V gene data show CDR1 as SGHKS and CDR2 as YYEKEE (reference sequence). The CDR3 loop is CASSTTGGTSGRKFF. DNA for the CDR3: TGTGCCAGCAGCACGACAGGGGGGACTAGCGGGAGGAAGTTCTTC.

The chain carries TRBV18 and TRBJ2-7, with TRBD2 identical over 8 bases. V lost 4 bases, J lost 2 bases, and 10 bases stayed unmatched. The V gene's germline CDR1 is KGHSH and CDR2 LQKENI. This CDR3 region has 16 residues. CDR3 sequence: CASSLRGSGSPYEQYF. CDR3 DNA sequence: TGTGCCAGCTCACTTCGCGGGAGCGGGAGTCCCTACGAGCAGTACTTC.

V gene TRBV18 combines with J gene TRBJ1-2; 10 bases are a match to TRBD1. The junction had 8 bases not matched to a gene; V was cut back by 4 bases and J by 0 bases. Germline CDR1 is KGHSH and CDR2 is LQKENI. The CDR3 sequence is 17 residues long. The CDR3 reads CASSLPGQGPPNYGYTF. DNA for the CDR3: TGTGCCAGCTCACTACCGGGACAGGGGCCTCCTAACTATGGCTACACCTTC.

CDR3 sequence (DNA): TGCGCCAGCAGCCAGCGCGGGAGCTCCTACGAGCAGTACTTC. This gives the protein CASSQRGSSYEQYF. The chain recombines TRBV5-1 with TRBJ2-7, with TRBD2 matching 7 bases. Germline CDR1 SGHRS, CDR2 YFSETQ. The V segment lost 4 bases and the J segment 0 bases; nucleotides outside the gene matches: 4. The length of the CDR3 is 14 residues.

V gene TRBV27 combines with J gene TRBJ2-6; 10 nucleotides align to TRBD1. Germline V lookup: CDR1 MNHEY, CDR2 SMNVEV (reference sequence). CDR3 length: 19 residues. Trimming took 1 base from V and 2 from J; bases not matched to a gene: 8. In DNA, the CDR3 is TGTGCCAGCAGTTTATGGTCCGGGACAGGGGTTGCTGGGGCCAACGTCCTGACTTTC. Its protein product is CASSLWSGTGVAGANVLTF.

The gene calls are TRBV29-1 and TRBJ2-1; D gene ambiguous. Germline-derived CDR1 and CDR2 are SQVTM and ANQGSEA. The length of the CDR3 is 15 residues. The V gene lost 4 bases and the J gene lost 6 bases, with 19 bases spanning the gap. The CDR3 bases are TGCAGCGTTGGGTCTTGGCTAGACTCCATCAATGAGCAGTTCTTC. Its protein is CSVGSWLDSINEQFF.

This clone was counted once. The chain recombines TRBV5-1 with TRBJ2-5; TRBD1 agrees at 8 bases. The J call may be faulty, since TRBJ2-7 better matches the DNA end. Germline V gives CDR1 SGHRS, CDR2 YFSETQ. The CDR3 covers 15 residues. CDR3 bases: TGCGCCAGCAGCTCGGGGCCGGACAGGGTCTACGAGCAGTACTTC. Translating it yields CASSSGPDRVYEQYF.

This clone has just one count. This chain links TRBV28 with TRBJ1-1; no clear D gene. Germline V gene data show CDR1 as MDHEN and CDR2 as SYDVKM. The V end was cut by 5 bases, the J end by 6 bases, with 25 bases between. This CDR3 is 17 amino acids long. DNA for the CDR3: TGTGCCAGCAGTCCGTCGACCCGACGCTTATCGAGGCCTGAAGCTTTCTTT. It yields the protein CASSPSTRRLSRPEAFF.

The rearrangement joins TRBV5-6 to TRBJ2-7; D possibly corresponds to TRBD2 (7 bases). The CDR3 runs to 17 residues. CDR1 SGHDT and CDR2 YYEEEE come from the germline V gene. Trimming left V 4 bases short and J 0 bases short, with 20 bases between. The CDR3 nucleotides read TGTGCCAGCAGCCGGACCCGGGGGGCGCTTAGCTCCTACGAGCAGTACTTC. This codes for CASSRTRGALSSYEQYF.